Below are 6 T cell receptor beta chains sequenced from a single sample in a study of blood T cell repertoires in COVID-19. Sequencing was performed with immunoSEQ multiplex PCR; in TCRdb, only in-frame clones are kept and a portion is missing. The sample lists under 300,000 clones, roughly nine tenths occurring once. Material: peripheral blood. The receptor source for this set is a woman in her thirties or forties who had recovered from COVID-19.

The V gene is TRBV29-1, the J gene TRBJ2-5, with 8 nucleotides matching TRBD2. This CDR3 is 13 amino acids long. After removal of 2 bases from V and 4 bases from J, the junction contained 3 bases not matched to a gene. Germline V gene lookup returns CDR1 SQVTM and CDR2 ANQGSEA. The DNA for the CDR3 is TGCAGCGTTGAACGGAGCGGGGGAGAGACCCAGTACTTC. As protein: CSVERSGGETQYF. Filled out from reference TRBV29-1 and TRBJ2-5, the complete variable domain reads SAVISQKPSRDICQRGTSLTIQCQVDSQVTMMFWYRQQPGQSLTLIATANQGSEATYESGFVIDKFPISRPNLTFSTLTVSNMSPEDSSIYLCSVERSGGETQYFGPGTRLLVL.

This sequence joins TRBV25-1 and TRBJ2-5, with 7 bases aligning to TRBD2. J was trimmed by 3 bases and V by 3 bases; bases with no gene match: 13. Germline lookup yields CDR1 MGHDK and CDR2 SYGVNS. The CDR3 is 17 amino acids. CDR3 nucleotides: TGTGCCAGCAGTGATTCCACTGCGACTAGCTCAAAAGAGACCCAGTACTTC. This gives the protein CASSDSTATSSKETQYF.

The rearrangement uses TRBV18 and TRBJ2-3; D is unclear. In germline, CDR1 is KGHSH, CDR2 LQKENI. Deletions cut 2 bases from V and 3 bases from J, with 15 bases between. CDR3 length: 16 amino acids. CDR3 in amino acids: CASSPVSRPGTDTQYF. DNA for the CDR3: TGTGCCAGCTCACCAGTCTCACGGCCAGGTACAGATACGCAGTATTTT. The variable domain in full, completed from reference TRBV18 and TRBJ2-3, reads NAGVMQNPRHLVRRRGQEARLRCSPMKGHSHVYWYRQLPEEGLKFMVYLQKENIIDESGMPKERFSAEFPKEGPSILRIQQVVRGDSAAYFCASSPVSRPGTDTQYFGPGTRLTVL.

The chain is built from TRBV5-4 and TRBJ2-2, with D maybe TRBD1 (5 bases). CDR1 SGHNT and CDR2 YYREEE come from the germline V gene (reference sequence). The CDR3 loop spans 14 amino acids. V was pared by 1 base and J by 5 bases, with 9 bases between. CDR3: CASSLWAGTGELFF. In DNA form, the CDR3 reads TGTGCCAGCAGCTTGTGGGCAGGGACCGGGGAGCTGTTTTTT.

CDR3 coding DNA: TGCGCCAGCAGCTTGGACTGGGCAGGGCCCTACGAGCAGTACGTC. As protein: CASSLDWAGPYEQYV. V gene TRBV5-1 combines with J gene TRBJ2-7; D possibly corresponds to TRBD1 (5 bases). CDR1 SGHRS and CDR2 YFSETQ come from the germline V gene. V lost 0 bases, J lost 2 bases, and 12 bases lay in between. The CDR3 is made up of 15 amino acids.

This clone was counted once. V and J are TRBV13 and TRBJ1-1, with TRBD1 identical over 8 bases. The junction had 12 bases not matched to a gene; V was cut back by 5 bases and J by 1 base. The V gene's germline CDR1 is PRHDT and CDR2 FYEKMQ (reference sequence). The CDR3 has 17 residues. The CDR3 nucleotides read TGTGCCAGCAGCCCCACAGGCAACAGGGGGAGGAACACTGAAGCTTTCTTT. It yields the protein CASSPTGNRGRNTEAFF. Complete variable domain (other parts from reference TRBV13 and TRBJ1-1): AAGVIQSPRHLIKEKRETATLKCYPIPRHDTVYWYQQGPGQDPQFLISFYEKMQSDKGSIPDRFSAQQFSDYHSELNMSSLELGDSALYFCASSPTGNRGRNTEAFFGQGTRLTVV.